This record concerns one T cell receptor (beta chain) sequence. The antigen it recognizes is unknown. In total, over 600 healthy bone marrow donors made up the cohort. Cohort members were all nominally healthy when sampled, although unrecorded immune exposures were likely present. The donor tested CMV seropositive, placing the donor among the 290 or so seropositive members of the cohort. A peripheral blood sample was collected from each donor, and TCR beta sequencing was performed on peripheral blood mononuclear cells. The Qiagen DNeasy Blood Extraction Kit was used to extract genomic DNA from the blood cell samples. These data come from a study of cytomegalovirus exposure and HLA in healthy donors (dated by TCRdb to 2015 to 2018). Some background on the complete study: An earlier analysis of more than 550 of the donors reported 250 to 300 Gb of sequence data and 95 million to 120 million unique TCR beta sequences obtained from about 200 million T cells. Because of strong linkage in the cohort, four to six DR-DQ haplotypes were treated as single units for association and clustering. Donor age, sex, ethnicity and CMV serostatus were compiled alongside the repertoire data. HLA typing covered class I and class II loci at four-digit resolution. An earlier analysis of more than 450 of the donors used high-throughput TCR beta sequencing to judge whether each TCR beta V gene segment behaved as functional or pseudogenic. Rather than drawing on any new phenotypic data, the later analysis identified candidate immune exposures from TCR beta sequences and the way those sequences occurred across donors. Of the 300 to 400 genotyped donors, over 70% fell in the genetic ancestry cluster associated with self-reported Caucasian donors. Typing coverage varied by locus: roughly 629-640 donors for A, B, C, DRB1 and DQB1; roughly 520 for DQA1; around 610 for DPA1; about 450 for DPB1. To predict cytomegalovirus infection status, the study brought together high-throughput TCR immunosequencing, statistical association of individual TCRs with disease status, and machine learning. A later analysis re-examined previously published TCR beta repertoires from roughly 720 donors and added high-resolution HLA genotyping to investigate patterns of TCR occurrence. About 280 gigabases of sequencing data and 70 million to 100 million unique TCR sequences were included in an early release covering under 650 HLA-typed donors. In addition to the first cohort of around 670 subjects, a separate validation cohort of 120 different subjects was used. All discovery cohort repertoires had been generated on a single sequencing platform. The study profiled the T cell repertoires of hundreds of subjects by immunosequencing and related them to cytomegalovirus serostatus. A later genetic analysis took genome-wide SNP genotypes for about three fifths of the roughly 670 donors and used that subset as a discovery cohort. The study was designed to test whether signatures of past pathogen exposure could be identified by cataloging public T cell receptors. On average, roughly 200,000 unique TCR beta nucleotide sequences were sequenced per donor among a few hundred genotyped donors of the cohort, with around 19% of those sequences being non-productive. Study-level results and caveats: CMV serostatus was the only immune exposure information available for the cohort. The classifier was reported to diagnose cytomegalovirus status with high specificity and sensitivity in both the original cohort and the validation cohort. When HLA alleles, especially DR and DQ, strongly co-occurred, attributing TCR associations to individual alleles was difficult. Because counts were too low, seventeen rarely observed V segments, including chromosome 9 orphons, were excluded from the earlier analysis of some 590 of the donors. In a later analysis, HLA-associated TCR beta chains showed more clonal expansion and lower generation probabilities than non-associated chains that were equally common. Because HLA typing was missing for some donors at each locus, association tests included only the typed subset. Because the 87-base-pair reads could not distinguish some IMGT-functional V segments, including TRBV6-2 and TRBV6-3, those segments were excluded. Most TCR sequences were seen in very few donors, while some public TCRs were found in many individuals. This cohort had only TCR beta chains sequenced, and the lack of alpha or paired-chain data limited which features could be detected. A later genetic analysis reported fewer N-insertions in productive TCRs among donors in an Asian-associated ancestry cluster than the approximately 700-donor mean. In a later analysis, the rate of TCR association differed among HLA loci, with DRB1 alleles having the most associated TCRs and HLA-C alleles having the fewest. Linkage disequilibrium might explain the correlated functional status among segregating V segments, but an unknown experimental factor could not be ruled out. A further reported finding was that TCR beta sequences accurately predicted the HLA-A and HLA-B alleles for most subjects in the first cohort. An association between a missense DCLRE1C variant and V-gene and J-gene trimming of TCR beta chains was found in a later genetic analysis and replicated in an independent cohort. Three of the identified cytomegalovirus-associated TCR beta chains were confirmed in vitro to be specific for cytomegalovirus antigens. The authors suggested that the approach could potentially be generalized to other disease states and immunological phenotypes. In a later analysis, most CMV-associated TCR beta chains were found to appear HLA-restricted, with HLA associations seemingly driven largely by CMV exposure. Specific HLA alleles were associated with 15,000 to 20,000 TCR beta sequences at a false discovery rate of 0.05 in a later analysis. The study listed 164 TCR beta chains as associated with cytomegalovirus. According to a later analysis, parvovirus B19, influenza, CMV and Epstein-Barr virus appeared linked to several top co-occurrence clusters. Sequencing depth was assumed to be roughly uniform across donors in the presence/absence analyses, though that assumption may not hold. The sequencing pipeline was judged likely to have produced a cluster of highly shared sequence variants as a technical artifact. In an earlier analysis of 587 of the donors, most TCR beta V segments appeared in productive rearrangements about 90% or about 30% of the time, broadly matching IMGT annotations.

Receptor libraries were prepared by the immunoSEQ multiplex PCR assay. The multiplex PCR relied on a mix of 60 forward primers for TCR Vbeta segments and 13 reverse primers for TCR Jbeta segments. The CDR3 region of rearranged TCR beta genes was amplified from genomic DNA by a multiplex PCR assay. The Illumina HiSeq System was used to sequence the amplified TCR beta libraries as 87-base-pair reads. Regarding the original processing steps: In a later analysis, 80 million or so unique TCR beta chains were counted across the roughly 670 repertoires, and roughly 11 million of these chains were shared by at least two donors. Raw reads were error-corrected and collapsed into unique sequences by a nearest-neighbor algorithm in which closely related sequences were merged to remove PCR and sequencing errors. V, D and J gene segments were assigned by aligning CDR3 sequences to IMGT reference sequences. For a sequence to be retained, at least a six-nucleotide match to both a V gene segment and a J gene segment was required. A rearrangement counted as productive if the CDR3 had no stop codons and remained in frame with V and J, and every other rearrangement counted as non-productive. CDR3 was defined by IMGT convention, running from the second conserved V-encoded cysteine to the conserved J-encoded phenylalanine. The earlier analysis of 587 of the donors excluded sequences that lacked an unambiguous match to a single V gene segment. An earlier analysis of around 600 of the donors classified V segments as functional when productive rearrangements were above 56.7% and as segregating when the standard deviation between donors was above 5%. A statistical classification framework was built to diagnose cytomegalovirus status from the catalog of TCR beta chain sequences. In a later analysis, TCR nucleotide sequences were compared against IMGT/GENE-DB human TR gene sequences so that V and J genes could be assigned. In a later analysis, CDR3 sequences and most-parsimonious VDJ recombination scenarios were assigned using the TCRdist pipeline. A later analysis defined each TCR beta chain by its CDR3 amino acid sequence plus V-gene family, and excluded reads lacking a unique V-gene family. To address suspected cross-contamination and a sequencing artifact, a later analysis removed approximately 600 highly shared, low-generation-probability nucleotide sequences. A later analysis calculated a clonal expansion index for each public chain from normalized within-repertoire ranks of inferred template counts. Generation probabilities in a later analysis came from a VDJ recombination model fitted to out-of-frame rearrangements, and those results were checked against IGoR. In a later analysis, TCR-TCR, TCR-HLA and TCR-CMV co-occurrence was scored with hypergeometric tests, and a repertoire-size bias correction was applied to TCR pairs. A later analysis estimated false discovery rates by permuting HLA or CMV assignments 20 times. A later analysis grouped co-occurring TCRs with DBSCAN, adding TCRdist sequence similarity when clustering within HLA-allele-positive subsets. Co-occurrence clustering excluded repertoires with fewer than 30,000 or more than 120,000 public chains, plus five with anomalous nucleotide sharing. TCRdb carries this immuneACCESS record with in-frame sequences only. Its versions omit some clonotypes, under half of them owing to an unresolved V gene in the studies checked, with the rest unexplained. V and J calls and clone size are given by that table; D and trimming were obtained from the DNA. The sample table records 96,000 or so clones. The ten biggest clones cover approximately 5.7% of the sample.

Trimming takes 5 bases off V and 0 bases off J; junction bases not matched to a gene: 3. The CDR3 sequence holds 15 residues, the cysteine and phenylalanine included. The DNA shown is the 45-base CDR3, in frame from base 1. As encoded in the germline V gene, CDR1 is SGDLS while CDR2 is YYNGEE. The sequence links TRBV9 to TRBJ2-1; a stretch of 9 junction bases matches TRBD1. The clonotype comes from a girl aged 10-17 years in good health and CMV-seropositive. Sequenced material: PBMCs. CDR3 sequence: CASRRTGDSYNEQFF. The sequenced DNA is TGTGCCAGCAGGAGGACAGGGGACTCCTACAATGAGCAGTTCTTC.